This T cell receptor beta chain was retrieved from a study of blood T cell repertoires in COVID-19. About the study: The United States, Italy and Spain were the sources of the acute and convalescent COVID-19 samples.

Those who participated ranged in age from roughly 18 to 89 years and resided in about two dozen US areas. The CDR3 runs 16 residues. CDR1 SQVTM and CDR2 ANQGSEA come from the germline V gene. Produced via immunoSEQ multiplex PCR; TCRdb's table is partial and in-frame only. The table shows 450,000 to 600,000 clones, with around 90% occurring only once. The chain uses TRBV29-1 and TRBJ1-2, with TRBD1 matching 8 bases. The sequenced sample consisted of PBMCs or T cells enriched from blood (not recorded which). The clonotype was recovered from a woman under 30 who had recovered from COVID-19. The CDR3 spells CTPGRTGRNVFYGYTF. The CDR3 DNA reads as TGCACCCCCGGGAGGACAGGGAGGAATGTGTTTTATGGCTACACCTTC.